This entry lists 17 T cell receptor beta chains sequenced from one sample in a study of Graves' ophthalmopathy and Graves' hyperthyroidism. As the template, RNA transcripts were used to amplify TCR beta CDR3 regions. After a first-round RT-PCR with HTBI primers, a second-round multiplex PCR was run. Using its own MiXCR run on the multiplex PCR reads, TCRdb lists one record per CDR3 protein. The top ten hold 11% of the sample, which has about 1.2 million distinct CDR3 sequences, 35% to 40% seen once. Sequencing was carried out using peripheral blood or thyroid tissue (not recorded which). Receptor source: an adult man with Graves' hyperthyroidism.

This clonotype has just a few counts. V is TRBV7-9 and J is TRBJ2-2, with D possibly TRBD1 on 6 matching bases. This CDR3 has 15 residues. CDR1 SEHNR and CDR2 FQNEAQ come from the germline V gene (reference sequence). The V and J ends lost 4 bases and 7 bases respectively, with 16 bases between them. CDR3 nucleotide sequence: TGTGCCAGCAGCTCCCCGGACAGACCGGGCGGGGAGCTGTTTTTT. Translating gives CASSSPDRPGGELFF.

This clonotype appeared a few times. V and J are TRBV15 and TRBJ1-2; 10 positions agree with TRBD1. The CDR3 spans 14 residues. Germline CDR1 is LNHNV and CDR2 is YYDKDF (reference sequence). V lost 3 bases and J lost 2; bases outside the gene matches: 0. CDR3 nucleotides: TGTGCCACCAGCAGGGGACAGGGGAACTATGGCTACACCTTC. Translation: CATSRGQGNYGYTF. Full variable domain (remainder filled in from reference TRBV15 and TRBJ1-2): DAMVIQNPRYQVTQFGKPVTLSCSQTLNHNVMYWYQQKSSQAPKLLFHYYDKDFNNEADTPDNFQSRRPNTSFCFLDIRSPGLGDTAMYLCATSRGQGNYGYTFGSGTRLTVV.

At least ten counts were recorded for this clonotype. The V gene is TRBV7-9, the J gene TRBJ1-1; no firm D call. From germline, CDR1 is SEHNR and CDR2 FQNEAQ (reference sequence). This CDR3 has 15 amino acids. Trimming stripped 1 base from V and 3 bases from J, with 12 bases between. CDR3 DNA: TGTGCCAGCAGCTTAGATCCGGGGAGGGACACTGAAGCTTTCTTT. Residues: CASSLDPGRDTEAFF.

The chain links TRBV7-3 to TRBJ1-4, with TRBD1 identical over 7 bases. Germline-derived CDR1 and CDR2 are SGHTA and FQGTGA. The CDR3 sequence is 16 residues long. J gave up 0 bases and V 5 bases, and 6 bases lay outside the gene matches. As DNA, the CDR3 is TGTGCCAGCAGCCCGGGCGGGACAGCAACTAATGAAAAACTGTTTTTT. Translation gives CASSPGGTATNEKLFF.

The V gene is TRBV2, the J gene TRBJ2-1; 14 bases map to TRBD2. The V gene's germline CDR1 is SNHLY and CDR2 FYNNEI. The ends lost 4 bases at V and 15 bases at J; junction bases unmatched: 11. The CDR3 is 15 residues long. The CDR3 DNA is TGTGCCAGCAGTGTGGCGGGACTAGCGGGAGCGGACGCGTTCTTC. Its protein is CASSVAGLAGADAFF. Looking up the rest from reference TRBV2 and TRBJ2-1 gives the full variable domain: EPEVTQTPSHQVTQMGQEVILRCVPISNHLYFYWYRQILGQKVEFLVSFYNNEISEKSEIFDDQFSVERPDGSNFTLKIRSTKLEDSAMYFCASSVAGLAGADAFFGPGTRLTVL.

Concerning this clonotype: This sequence may be a read error, since a much larger clone differs from it by one base. This chain links TRBV11-2 with TRBJ2-2, with 9 bases matching TRBD2. CDR1 and CDR2 (germline): SGHAT, FQNNGV. V lost 1 base to trimming and J lost 1 base; unmatched junction nucleotides: 1. The CDR3 spans 16 residues. CDR3 DNA: TGTGCCAGCAGCTTAGTAGCGGGGGAGAACACCGGGGAGCTGTTTTTT. Translation gives CASSLVAGENTGELFF.

On this clonotype itself: This may be a read error, as it is one base from a much larger clone. The CDR3 loop is CASSLMGAWNTGELFF. CDR3 sequence (DNA): TGTGCCAGCAGCTTAATGGGGGCCTGGAACACCGGGGAGCTGTTTTTT. This rearrangement joins TRBV7-3 to TRBJ2-2; TRBD1 is a possible D gene (6 bases). CDR1 SGHTA and CDR2 FQGTGA come from the germline V gene. Trimming pared 1 base from V and 1 base from J, leaving 10 bases between. The CDR3 runs 16 residues.

As concerns this clonotype: A much larger clone is a single base away; this may be a read error. This sequence joins TRBV12-3 or TRBV12-4 and TRBJ2-2, with 9 bases lining up with TRBD1. V dropped 6 bases and J dropped 4; count of bases not matched to a gene: 6. The CDR3 is made up of 15 amino acids. The CDR3 spells CASSSGTGSTGELFF. The CDR3 DNA is TGTGCCAGCAGCTCCGGGACAGGGAGCACCGGGGAGCTGTTTTTT.

This clonotype occurred many times. The chain has TRBV7-9 and TRBJ1-1; D perhaps matches TRBD1 (6 bases). V lost 0 bases and J lost 1, with 12 bases in between. This CDR3 has 16 residues. The germline V gene encodes CDR1 SEHNR and CDR2 FQNEAQ (reference sequence). The DNA of the CDR3 is TGTGCCAGCAGCTTAGCTCAAGGGACATGGAACACTGAAGCTTTCTTT. It translates to CASSLAQGTWNTEAFF.

The V and J genes are TRBV5-1 and TRBJ2-1, with D perhaps matching TRBD1 or TRBD2 (5 bases each). Per the germline V gene, CDR1 is SGHRS and CDR2 is YFSETQ. CDR3 length: 10 residues. Trimming cost V 4 bases and J 9 bases, with 5 bases left between them. The CDR3 sequence: CASSGGEQFF. CDR3 nucleotides: TGCGCCAGCAGCGGGGGTGAGCAGTTCTTC.

On this clonotype itself: The junction departs from germline at one end; a sequencing error may be responsible. This chain links TRBV10-3 with TRBJ1-2; no clear D. From germline, CDR1 is ENHRY and CDR2 SYGVKD. The CDR3 is 17 residues long. This chain's CDR3 is CASSTNYLNTILYGYTF. Here the CDR3 DNA reads TGTGCCAGCAGTACTAACTACTTAAACACTATCCTCTATGGCTACACCTTC.

This clonotype turned up a few times. The V call is TRBV12-3 or TRBV12-4, the J call TRBJ1-4, with no clear D. CDR3 length equals 14 residues. Trimming left V 10 bases short and J 0 bases short, with 12 bases between. This CDR3 reads CATHQRTTNEKLFF. The DNA for the CDR3 is TGTGCCACCCACCAGCGAACAACTAATGAAAAACTGTTTTTT.

This clonotype was found a few times. This chain links TRBV5-5 with TRBJ2-7, with D perhaps matching TRBD1 (6 bases). The length of the CDR3 is 14 residues. Germline V gene lookup returns CDR1 SGHKS and CDR2 YYEKEE (reference sequence). V was clipped by 1 base and J by 2 bases, with 10 bases between them. Written as DNA, the CDR3 is TGTGCCAGCAGCTTGACGGACAGCCCCTACGAGCAGTACTTC. Its protein product is CASSLTDSPYEQYF.

This clonotype was found a few times. Because the CDR3's place on the DNA is in doubt, the DNA is left out and the CDR3 is given as listed by TCRdb. The V gene is TRBV20-1, the J gene TRBJ2-6. The germline V gene has CDR1 DFQATT and CDR2 SNEGSKA (reference sequence). The length of the CDR3 is 23 amino acids, counting both ends. CDR3 residues: CSAIPRLKTHGYTFGSGTNVLTF.

About this clonotype itself: Since no conserved phenylalanine or tryptophan closes the CDR3, a read error is the likely cause. The DNA is omitted, as the CDR3 cannot be located on it reliably, and the CDR3 follows TCRdb's listing. The CDR3 spells CASSARGQV. The gene calls are TRBV2 and TRBJ2-2; TRBD1, as called in the table, went unchecked against the DNA. The germline V gene encodes CDR1 SNHLY and CDR2 FYNNEI. The CDR3 has 9 residues if both end residues are counted.

The chain couples TRBV9 to TRBJ2-2; the D gene is possibly TRBD2 (5 bases). Germline CDR1 reads SGDLS; CDR2 reads YYNGEE. CDR3 length: 16 amino acids. V lost 2 bases to trimming and J lost 0 bases, with 11 bases between them. CDR3 amino acids: CASSVEGAPNTGELFF. The CDR3 region has the DNA TGTGCCAGCAGCGTTGAGGGTGCGCCGAACACCGGGGAGCTGTTTTTT.

DNA of the CDR3: TGTGCCAGCAGTAAGGCAGGGATCAATCAGCCCCAGCATTTT. Protein: CASSKAGINQPQHF. The V call is TRBV6-5, the J call TRBJ1-5, with D possibly being TRBD1 (5 bases). Trimming removed 5 bases from V and 3 bases from J, with 11 bases in between. Looked up from germline, CDR1 is MNHEY and CDR2 is SVGAGI. This CDR3 comprises 14 residues.